The 10 T cell receptor beta chains listed next were all sequenced from one sample in a study of T-cell reconstitution after alpha-beta-depleted transplantation in children. Unique molecular identifiers were built into the TCRbeta library. TCRdb fed the PCR reads into MiXCR, producing one record per CDR3 protein. The table has some 300,000 distinct CDR3 sequences, about a tenth seen once. Sample: PBMCs, taken before TCRalphabeta/CD19-depleted stem cell transplant. The receptor source for this set is a boy younger than two with acute myeloid leukemia, due to receive a stem cell transplant.

This clonotype was counted at least ten times. Its ends do not fully match the called genes, so a read error is possible. The rearrangement joins TRBV7-7 to TRBJ2-1, with D possibly being TRBD2 (5 bases). Germline assignment: CDR1 SSHAT and CDR2 FNYEAQ (reference sequence). This CDR3 has 15 residues. CDR3 sequence reads: CASSLSRGSYNEQFF. CDR3 in DNA: TGTGCTAGCAGCTTATCTCGGGGATCCTACAATGAGCAGTTCTTC.

This clonotype turned up a few times. The rearrangement joins TRBV11-2 to TRBJ1-1; D remains unclear. CDR3 length: 13 residues. V was shortened by 5 bases and J by 0 bases, with 7 bases between the two germline ends. Germline V CDR1 and CDR2: SGHAT, FQNNGV. The CDR3 DNA sequence: TGTGCCAGCAGCGCCTCCCTGAACACTGAAGCTTTCTTT. It encodes CASSASLNTEAFF.

CDR3 DNA: TGCGCCAGCAGCCAAGCGACCGGGACAGTCCCCAATGAGCAGTTCTTC. It codes for CASSQATGTVPNEQFF. The chain is built from TRBV4-1 and TRBJ2-1; 7 nucleotides agree with TRBD1. CDR1 is MGHRA and CDR2 is YSYEKL in the germline V gene. V dropped 1 base and J dropped 6; count of bases not matched to a gene: 9. The CDR3 runs to 16 residues.

The rearrangement links TRBV2 to TRBJ1-2, with 9 bases lining up with TRBD1. The V gene end was trimmed by 10 bases and the J gene end by 1 base; junction bases not matched to a gene: 4. The CDR3 runs to 13 residues. CDR1 and CDR2 from the germline V gene are SNHLY and FYNNEI. In nucleotides, the CDR3 is TGTGCCAAGGGACAGGGCGTTAACTATGGCTACACCTTC. The encoded protein is CAKGQGVNYGYTF. The full variable domain, completed using reference TRBV2 and TRBJ1-2, is EPEVTQTPSHQVTQMGQEVILRCVPISNHLYFYWYRQILGQKVEFLVSFYNNEISEKSEIFDDQFSVERPDGSNFTLKIRSTKLEDSAMYFCAKGQGVNYGYTFGSGTRLTVV.

The J gene is TRBJ2-1, the V gene TRBV27; 8 bases line up with TRBD2. Germline CDR1 reads MNHEY; CDR2 reads SMNVEV (reference sequence). The trim removed 9 bases at V and 0 bases at J, leaving 13 bases unmatched. CDR3 length: 17 residues. CDR3 amino acids: CASSGAGGRGSYNEQFF. CDR3 nucleotides: TGTGCCAGTAGTGGGGCGGGGGGCCGGGGCTCCTACAATGAGCAGTTCTTC.

V gene TRBV12-3 or TRBV12-4 combines with J gene TRBJ1-6; no clear D. CDR3 length: 15 amino acids. V was cut by 2 bases and J by 8 bases, with 13 bases left in between. The CDR3 sequence: CASSLWGGVDSPLHF. The CDR3, as DNA: TGTGCCAGCAGTTTATGGGGAGGAGTGGATTCACCCCTCCACTTT.

The table lists this clonotype with many counts. This rearrangement joins TRBV3-1 to TRBJ2-5, with TRBD1 matching over 12 bases. The trim removed 1 base at V and 5 bases at J, leaving 5 bases unmatched. The CDR3 totals 16 residues. Germline V gives CDR1 LGHDT, CDR2 YNNKEL (reference sequence). CDR3 coding DNA: TGTGCCAGCAGCCAAGCGGGACAGGGGGCAGGGGAGACCCAGTACTTC. The encoded protein is CASSQAGQGAGETQYF.

This clonotype appeared many times. The chain links TRBV24-1 to TRBJ2-1, with D possibly being TRBD1 (5 bases). This CDR3 has 14 residues. The germline CDR1 and CDR2 sequences are KGHDR and SFDVKD. V was pared by 9 bases and J by 0 bases, with 11 bases between. CDR3 DNA sequence: TGTGCCACCGGAAGGGGCCCCTCCTACAATGAGCAGTTCTTC. Translating it yields CATGRGPSYNEQFF.

The gene calls are TRBV7-8 and TRBJ2-3, with D uncertain. The CDR3 totals 13 residues. Looked up from germline, CDR1 is SGHVS and CDR2 is FQNEAQ. V lost 5 bases to trimming and J lost 2 bases, with 8 bases between them. The CDR3 reads CASSDGLTDTQYF. The CDR3 nucleotides are TGTGCCAGCAGCGATGGGCTCACAGATACGCAGTATTTT.

The rearrangement uses TRBV19 and TRBJ1-6; D is perhaps TRBD1 (5 bases). The CDR3 contains 14 residues. Germline V lookup: CDR1 LNHDA, CDR2 SQIVND (reference sequence). Trimming cost V 3 bases and J 8 bases, with 11 bases left between them. The CDR3 DNA sequence: TGTGCCAGTAGTATCCGGGACGGTTATTCACCCCTCCACTTT. Translating gives CASSIRDGYSPLHF.